This T cell receptor (beta chain) was observed in a study of blood T cell repertoires in COVID-19. Overall study context: Material from acute and convalescent COVID-19 was sourced from the United States, Italy and Spain.

The germline V gene encodes CDR1 LGHNA and CDR2 YNFKEQ. Trimming shortened V by 2 bases and J by 2 bases, and 6 bases separated the two germline ends. CDR3 size: 13 residues. Participants, roughly 18 to 90 years old, spanned approximately 25 US areas. Original processing notes: The authors estimated nucleated cell counts from reference gene primer amplification. The assay was immunoSEQ multiplex PCR, and TCRdb's table has in-frame clones only and misses some. V, J and clone size were drawn from that table, and D and trimming were deduced from the DNA. The sample holds roughly 200,000 clones, roughly nine tenths seen once.

Sequencing was carried out using PBMCs or T cells enriched from blood (not recorded which). The chain is built from TRBV4-2 and TRBJ1-2; no clear D. This clonotype was obtained from a woman between 50 and 59 years old in a cohort exposed to, infected with or recovered from COVID-19 (not recorded which). The CDR3 DNA reads as TGTGCCAGCAGCCAAATATCGAACTATGGCTACACCTTC. Translated: CASSQISNYGYTF.